The following is a T cell receptor beta chain sequence with its context. V dropped 7 bases and J dropped 1; count of bases not matched to a gene: 5. The CDR3 has 15 amino acids. The germline gives CDR1 LNHDA, CDR2 SQIVND (reference sequence). The data are from a study of control samples from healthy donors and cancer patients. Clones were read by immunoSEQ multiplex PCR, and TCRdb kept only the in-frame ones, dropping some. This sample yields about 150,000 clones, of which over 85% are seen a single time; about 5.6% belongs to the top ten. The J gene is TRBJ2-2, the V gene TRBV19; 8 positions agree with TRBD1. The receptor comes from a man aged 35 to 55 in good health. Sequenced: blood. CDR3 in DNA: TGTGCCAGTACCGCGGACAGGGAGAACACCGGGGAGCTGTTTTTT. Translation: CASTADRENTGELFF.